Listed below are T cell receptor beta chains from one sample, sequenced in a study of CD8+CD57+ T cells in acquired aplastic anemia. Via MiXCR, TCRdb re-called the reads, giving one row per CDR3 protein. The profile shows approximately 190,000 distinct CDR3 sequences, around 45% of them singletons. Sequenced material: sorted CD4+, CD8+, or CD8+CD57+ T cells (not recorded which) from PBMCs. Receptors originate from a human donor with aplastic anemia. Each CDR3 is given with its conserved first and last residue. Fields, in order: D gene, V gene, CDR3 length, J gene, clone size, CDR3 DNA, CDR3 protein. A D gene is named only where the DNA matches it firmly. Where a row states a size, it is once, few, many or the class of an expanded clone; other rows omit it.

>.|TRBV27|14|TRBJ1-2|.
TGTTCCAGCCGGACCGCGGAGAGCTACTATGGCTACACCTTC
CSSRTAESYYGYTF
>TRBD2|TRBV5-4|15|TRBJ2-1|many
TGTGCCAGCAGCTTGGGGGGGGGCTCCTACAATGAGCAGTTCTTC
CASSLGGGSYNEQFF
>TRBD1|TRBV5-1|15|TRBJ1-6|many
TGCGCCAGCAGCTTGGACAGGGGGGTGGCGGCACCCCTCCACTTT
CASSLDRGVAAPLHF
>TRBD1|TRBV30|14|TRBJ2-5|many
TGTGCCTGGAGTGCCGGACAGGTTATAGAGACCCAGTACTTC
CAWSAGQVIETQYF
>.|TRBV24-1|13|TRBJ2-3|few
TGTGCCGCCAGTGATTGGGGCCCAGATACGCGGTATTTT
CAASDWGPDTRYF
>.|TRBV19|14|TRBJ2-3|.
TGTGCCAGTAGTGATCCGGGGAGCACAGATACGCAGTATTTT
CASSDPGSTDTQYF
>TRBD1|TRBV7-3|15|TRBJ2-7|.
TGTGCCAGCAAGGGCCGGGACAGGATAAGCCACGAGCAGTACTTC
CASKGRDRISHEQYF
>TRBD1|TRBV11-2|16|TRBJ1-2|.
TGTGCCAGCAGCCTCTCGGGACAGATACCCTCTTATGGCTACACCTTC
CASSLSGQIPSYGYTF
>TRBD2|TRBV25-1|16|TRBJ2-5|.
TGTGCCAGCAGTGAGGGGGGAGGGGCAGCCCAAGAGACCCAGTACTTC
CASSEGGGAAQETQYF
>TRBD1|TRBV6-1|14|TRBJ1-6|.
TGTGCCAGCAGCCGGGACAGGGTTCGGTCACCCCTCCACTTT
CASSRDRVRSPLHF